The entry that follows covers one T cell receptor beta chain sequence. This specimen comes from a study of blood T cell repertoires in COVID-19. The wider study: From the United States, Italy and Spain came samples of acute and convalescent COVID-19.

The V end was cut by 3 bases, the J end by 4 bases, with 16 bases between. This CDR3 is built from 16 residues. In germline, CDR1 is LNHDA, CDR2 SQIVND (reference sequence). This table comes from immunoSEQ multiplex PCR, and its TCRdb copy is limited to in-frame clones, with some not included. The sample contains some 370,000 clones, 75% to 90% of which appear only once. The chain employs TRBV19 and TRBJ2-1; D gene uncertain. This clonotype originated in a woman aged 45-65 years who had recovered from COVID-19. The sequenced sample was PBMCs or T cells enriched from blood (not recorded which). The CDR3 bases are TGTGCCAGTAGTATTGCCCTGGCTTCCATTTACAATGAGCAGTTCTTC. As protein: CASSIALASIYNEQFF.